This T cell receptor (beta chain) stems from a study of T cells after yellow fever vaccination. This clonotype was seen only a few times. The antigen is undetermined. TCRdb re-analysed the 5' RACE reads in MiXCR, keeping a single row per CDR3 protein. Here the sample spans about 260,000 distinct CDR3 sequences, 10% to 15% being singletons. Germline-derived CDR1 and CDR2 are SGHTA and FQGTGA. Germline trimming cut 2 bases from V and 2 bases from J; bases unmatched to any gene: 3. This CDR3 has 14 amino acids. Overall study results and limits: A large majority of primary-vaccination clones showed up again after the booster (approximately 95% CD4, roughly 91% CD8).

This TCR was recovered from a man under 40 who received the YFV17D yellow fever vaccine. This chain connects TRBV7-3 to TRBJ2-7, with TRBD1 matching over 7 bases. Sample: CD4+ T cells sorted from PBMCs, taken 45 days after the yellow fever booster vaccination. CDR3 bases: TGTGCCAGCAGCTTACACAGGGGCCCCTACGAGCAGTACTTC. It specifies CASSLHRGPYEQYF.